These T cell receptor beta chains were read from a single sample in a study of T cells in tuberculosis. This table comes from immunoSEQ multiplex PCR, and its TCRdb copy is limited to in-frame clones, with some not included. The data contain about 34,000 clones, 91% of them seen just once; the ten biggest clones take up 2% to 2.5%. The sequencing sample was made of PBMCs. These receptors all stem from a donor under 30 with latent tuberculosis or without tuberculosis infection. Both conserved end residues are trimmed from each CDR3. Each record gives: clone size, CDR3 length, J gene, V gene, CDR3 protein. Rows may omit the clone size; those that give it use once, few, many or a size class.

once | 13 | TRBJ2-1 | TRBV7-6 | ASSRQGPADNEQF
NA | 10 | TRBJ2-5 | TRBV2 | ASTQIVETQY
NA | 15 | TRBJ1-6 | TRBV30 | AWSVMPVRGINSPLH
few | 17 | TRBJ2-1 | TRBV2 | ASNSGGLAGEWSENEQF
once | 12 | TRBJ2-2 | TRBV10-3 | ASGWGPNTGELF
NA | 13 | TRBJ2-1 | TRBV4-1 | ASSHPGRVVNEQF
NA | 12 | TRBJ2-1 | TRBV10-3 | AIRPGQAINEQF
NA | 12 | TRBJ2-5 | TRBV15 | ATSRDPGKETQY
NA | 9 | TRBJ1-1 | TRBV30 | ACQEDTEAF
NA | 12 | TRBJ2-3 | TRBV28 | ASSLLASTDTQY
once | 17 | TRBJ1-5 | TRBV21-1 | ASSPLTYRQGYSNQPQH
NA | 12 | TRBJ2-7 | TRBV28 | ASGRTGRVYEQY
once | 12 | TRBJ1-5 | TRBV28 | ASSFRQGAQPQH
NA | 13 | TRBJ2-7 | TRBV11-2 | ASSPRRTNYHEQY
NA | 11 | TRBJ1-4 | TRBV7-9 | ASSNSINEKLF
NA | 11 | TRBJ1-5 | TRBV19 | ASTGGFSQPQH
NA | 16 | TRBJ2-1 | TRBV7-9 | ASSPGLAGGISYNEQF
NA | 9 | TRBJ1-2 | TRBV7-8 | ASSAQGACT
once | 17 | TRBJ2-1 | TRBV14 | ASSPRYLASGRLYNEQF
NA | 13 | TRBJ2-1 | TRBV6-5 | ASSFLAGPDNEQF
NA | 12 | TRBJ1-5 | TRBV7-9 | ASSFGTGVQPQH
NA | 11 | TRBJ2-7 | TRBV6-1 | ASIVSGDGEQY
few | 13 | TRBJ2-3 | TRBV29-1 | SVSLAGVKTDTQY
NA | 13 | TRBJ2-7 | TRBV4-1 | ASSLYSGSPYEQY
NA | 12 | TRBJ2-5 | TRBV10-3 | AISESYTKETQY
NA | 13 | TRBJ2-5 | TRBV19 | ASSISGGARETQY
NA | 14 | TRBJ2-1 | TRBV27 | ASSLSTGDRVNEQF
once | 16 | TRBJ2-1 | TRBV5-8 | ASSLVTGSGRPYNEQF
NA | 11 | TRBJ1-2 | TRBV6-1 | ASSGTANYGYT
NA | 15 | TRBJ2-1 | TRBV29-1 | SVSGTSGFRSYNEQF
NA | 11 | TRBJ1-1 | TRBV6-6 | ASRPAENTEAF
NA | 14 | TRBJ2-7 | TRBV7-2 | ASSRLAGGPGYEQY
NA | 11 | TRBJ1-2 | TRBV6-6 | ASNRRDPGGYT
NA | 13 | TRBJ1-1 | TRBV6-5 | ASSSPGKMNTEAF
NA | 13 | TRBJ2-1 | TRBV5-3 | ARRTGQAANNEQF
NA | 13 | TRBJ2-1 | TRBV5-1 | ASTGGAGSYNEQF
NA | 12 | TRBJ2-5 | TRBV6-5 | ASSYPGGGETQY
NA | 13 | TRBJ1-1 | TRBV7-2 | ASTPVWPMNTEAF
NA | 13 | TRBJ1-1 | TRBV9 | ASSAYRQPDTEAF
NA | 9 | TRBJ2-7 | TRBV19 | ASSNTYEQY
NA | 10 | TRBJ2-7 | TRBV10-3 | ASAVDRVNLY